This is a list of T cell receptor beta chains from one sample in a study of control samples from healthy donors and cancer patients. Here immunoSEQ multiplex PCR was the method, and the copy in TCRdb shows in-frame clones only, minus some. The repertoire consists of around 110,000 clones, with about 93% occurring once and the leading ten covering roughly 2.6%. The sample taken for sequencing was blood. The receptors were gathered from a man younger than 40 in good health. Both conserved end residues are part of each CDR3. Each record gives: D gene, V gene, J gene, clone size, CDR3 DNA, CDR3 protein. D genes are given only for firm matches. Clone size is not always given. Where it is, it says once, few, many or a class for expanded clones.

D gene: .
V gene: TRBV10-2
J gene: TRBJ1-2
clone size: .
CDR3 DNA: TGCGCCAGCAGTGAGTTCGAGGGCCATGGCTACACCTTC
CDR3 protein: CASSEFEGHGYTF

D gene: .
V gene: TRBV5-1
J gene: TRBJ1-1
clone size: .
CDR3 DNA: TGCGCCAGCAGCTTGGGGGTGTCGGGCACTGAAGCTTTCTTT
CDR3 protein: CASSLGVSGTEAFF

D gene: .
V gene: TRBV30
J gene: TRBJ2-6
clone size: once
CDR3 DNA: TGTGCCTGGAGTGTACCGGGGCGGCAGTTCTCTGGGGCCAACGTCCTGACTTTC
CDR3 protein: CAWSVPGRQFSGANVLTF

D gene: TRBD1
V gene: TRBV12-3/TRBV12-4
J gene: TRBJ2-7
clone size: .
CDR3 DNA: TGTGCCAGCAGTTGGGACAGGGAGCAGTACTTC
CDR3 protein: CASSWDREQYF

D gene: .
V gene: TRBV3-1/TRBV3-2
J gene: TRBJ1-4
clone size: .
CDR3 DNA: TGTGCCAGCAGCCAAGAACAGTCTATTAATGAAAAACTGTTTTTT
CDR3 protein: CASSQEQSINEKLFF

D gene: .
V gene: TRBV7-6
J gene: TRBJ2-2
clone size: .
CDR3 DNA: TGTGCCAGCAGCTTAAGCCCTGCGGTCGGGGAGCTGTTTTTT
CDR3 protein: CASSLSPAVGELFF

D gene: .
V gene: TRBV7-9
J gene: TRBJ1-4
clone size: once
CDR3 DNA: TGTGCCAGCAGCCCCCGGGACCCAAAGGAAAAACTGTTTTTT
CDR3 protein: CASSPRDPKEKLFF

D gene: TRBD2
V gene: TRBV7-2
J gene: TRBJ2-1
clone size: .
CDR3 DNA: TGTGCCAGCCACAAAGCTCTCCAGCGGGGGGCTGGTGAGCAGTTCTTC
CDR3 protein: CASHKALQRGAGEQFF

D gene: .
V gene: TRBV20-1
J gene: TRBJ1-1
clone size: .
CDR3 DNA: TGCAGTGCTAGGAAGGGTACTGAAGCTTTCTTT
CDR3 protein: CSARKGTEAFF

D gene: .
V gene: TRBV27
J gene: TRBJ2-1
clone size: .
CDR3 DNA: TGTGCCAGCAGTTTATCCCGGGGAACCGACTACAATGAGCAGTTCTTC
CDR3 protein: CASSLSRGTDYNEQFF

D gene: .
V gene: TRBV6-5
J gene: TRBJ1-1
clone size: once
CDR3 DNA: TGTGCCAGCAGTTACTCGATAACAGGGAGTAAGGATGAAGCTTTCTTT
CDR3 protein: CASSYSITGSKDEAFF

D gene: .
V gene: TRBV5-6
J gene: TRBJ2-6
clone size: .
CDR3 DNA: TGTGCCAGCAGCTTGGTCACACCTCCCTCTGGGGCCAACGTCCTGACTTTC
CDR3 protein: CASSLVTPPSGANVLTF

D gene: .
V gene: TRBV7-9
J gene: TRBJ1-1
clone size: .
CDR3 DNA: TGTGCCAGCAGCTTACCAGGGTGGAACACTGAAGCTTTCTTT
CDR3 protein: CASSLPGWNTEAFF

D gene: .
V gene: TRBV5-5
J gene: TRBJ2-5
clone size: .
CDR3 DNA: TGTGCCAGCAGCTTGGGTCAGGGTGAAGAGACCCAGTACTTC
CDR3 protein: CASSLGQGEETQYF

D gene: .
V gene: TRBV2
J gene: TRBJ1-4
clone size: .
CDR3 DNA: TGTGCCAGCAGTGAACCGACAGGAGGGGGAAAACTGTTTTTT
CDR3 protein: CASSEPTGGGKLFF

D gene: TRBD2
V gene: TRBV5-4
J gene: TRBJ2-3
clone size: .
CDR3 DNA: TGTGCCAGCAGTCCAGGATTAGCGGGGTCAGATACGCAGTATTTT
CDR3 protein: CASSPGLAGSDTQYF

D gene: .
V gene: TRBV2
J gene: TRBJ2-5
clone size: .
CDR3 DNA: TGTGCCAGCAGTGATGTCGTGGGCCTCCAAGAGACCCAGTACTTC
CDR3 protein: CASSDVVGLQETQYF

D gene: .
V gene: TRBV9
J gene: TRBJ2-2
clone size: .
CDR3 DNA: TGTGCCAGCAGCGTTGTGACACCTCCGGGGGAGCTGTTTTTT
CDR3 protein: CASSVVTPPGELFF

D gene: .
V gene: TRBV3-1/TRBV3-2
J gene: TRBJ1-1
clone size: .
CDR3 DNA: TGTGCCAGCAGCCAATCAGGGGCACCGAACACTGAAGCTTTCTTT
CDR3 protein: CASSQSGAPNTEAFF

D gene: TRBD1
V gene: TRBV6-5
J gene: TRBJ2-3
clone size: .
CDR3 DNA: TGTGCCAGCAGTTACAATAGGGGGCCAGATACGCAGTATTTT
CDR3 protein: CASSYNRGPDTQYF

D gene: .
V gene: TRBV6-4
J gene: TRBJ2-2
clone size: .
CDR3 DNA: TGTGCCAGCAGTGACTTACCGGACTTCACCGGGGAGCTGTTTTTT
CDR3 protein: CASSDLPDFTGELFF

D gene: TRBD2
V gene: TRBV7-2
J gene: TRBJ2-3
clone size: .
CDR3 DNA: TGTGCCAGCAGCTTACGGCTAGCGGGGGGGTCGAGCACAGATACGCAGTATTTT
CDR3 protein: CASSLRLAGGSSTDTQYF

D gene: .
V gene: TRBV4-1
J gene: TRBJ1-3
clone size: .
CDR3 DNA: TGCGCCAGCAGCCAAGATGAGCTAACTGGAAACACCATATATTTT
CDR3 protein: CASSQDELTGNTIYF

D gene: TRBD1
V gene: TRBV20-1
J gene: TRBJ1-2
clone size: .
CDR3 DNA: TGCAGTGCTCAAGACAGGGTGAAGGCCTTC
CDR3 protein: CSAQDRVKAF

D gene: TRBD2
V gene: TRBV6-6
J gene: TRBJ2-3
clone size: .
CDR3 DNA: TGTGCCAGCAGTTGGCGAGCGGGGGGCTCAGATACGCAGTATTTT
CDR3 protein: CASSWRAGGSDTQYF

D gene: .
V gene: TRBV6-1
J gene: TRBJ1-4
clone size: .
CDR3 DNA: TGTGCCAGCAGTGAATACAGAAAACTGTTTTTT
CDR3 protein: CASSEYRKLFF

D gene: TRBD2
V gene: TRBV12-3/TRBV12-4
J gene: TRBJ2-1
clone size: once
CDR3 DNA: TGTGCCAGCAGTTTAAAGCGGGGGCAGTTCTTC
CDR3 protein: CASSLKRGQFF

D gene: .
V gene: TRBV2
J gene: TRBJ2-7
clone size: .
CDR3 DNA: TGTGCCAGCAGTGACGACTTCTACGAGCAGTACTTC
CDR3 protein: CASSDDFYEQYF

D gene: .
V gene: TRBV2
J gene: TRBJ2-1
clone size: .
CDR3 DNA: TGTGCCAGCACCCGGGTCAGGACTTCAACGGGGGAGCAGTTCTTC
CDR3 protein: CASTRVRTSTGEQFF

D gene: TRBD2
V gene: TRBV6-4
J gene: TRBJ2-3
clone size: .
CDR3 DNA: TGTGCCAGCAGTAAAGCGGGGGGCAGCACAGATACGCAGTATTTT
CDR3 protein: CASSKAGGSTDTQYF

D gene: .
V gene: TRBV12-3/TRBV12-4
J gene: TRBJ1-5
clone size: .
CDR3 DNA: TGTGCCAGCAGTGGGGGGCCCAATCAGCCCCAGCATTTT
CDR3 protein: CASSGGPNQPQHF

D gene: .
V gene: TRBV7-9
J gene: TRBJ1-1
clone size: .
CDR3 DNA: TGTGCCAGCAGCGTAGACAGTAAGAACACTGAAGCTTTCTTT
CDR3 protein: CASSVDSKNTEAFF

D gene: TRBD2
V gene: TRBV9
J gene: TRBJ2-1
clone size: .
CDR3 DNA: TGTGCCAGCAGCGTAGGGGACGGCGGGGGGGCTTCTGAGCAGTTCTTC
CDR3 protein: CASSVGDGGGASEQFF

D gene: TRBD2
V gene: TRBV3-1/TRBV3-2
J gene: TRBJ2-5
clone size: .
CDR3 DNA: TGTGCCAGCAGCCAAGACTCTGGCGGGGGAACCGGGGCCCAGTACTTC
CDR3 protein: CASSQDSGGGTGAQYF

D gene: .
V gene: TRBV5-6
J gene: TRBJ1-5
clone size: .
CDR3 DNA: TGTGCCAGCAGCTGGCGGAGCAATCAGCCCCAGCATTTT
CDR3 protein: CASSWRSNQPQHF

D gene: .
V gene: TRBV9
J gene: TRBJ2-2
clone size: .
CDR3 DNA: TGTGCCAGCAGCTCCCGAGGCCCCGGGGAGCTGTTTTTT
CDR3 protein: CASSSRGPGELFF

D gene: TRBD1
V gene: TRBV5-1
J gene: TRBJ1-3
clone size: .
CDR3 DNA: TGCGCCAGCAGCCCCACTCGACAGGGCACGGGAAACACCATATATTTT
CDR3 protein: CASSPTRQGTGNTIYF

D gene: TRBD2
V gene: TRBV25-1
J gene: TRBJ2-1
clone size: .
CDR3 DNA: TGTGCCAGCAGCCTGACTAGCGCTGAGCAGTTCTTC
CDR3 protein: CASSLTSAEQFF

D gene: .
V gene: TRBV6-4
J gene: TRBJ1-3
clone size: once
CDR3 DNA: TGTGCCAGAACCCCCAGGGATGGAAACACCATATATTTT
CDR3 protein: CARTPRDGNTIYF

D gene: TRBD1
V gene: TRBV18
J gene: TRBJ1-2
clone size: .
CDR3 DNA: TGTGCCAGCTCACGGACAGGCGGCGACTATGGCTACACCTTC
CDR3 protein: CASSRTGGDYGYTF

D gene: .
V gene: TRBV15
J gene: TRBJ2-1
clone size: .
CDR3 DNA: TGTGCCACCAGCTCACGAAGTGCTTCCTACAATGAGCAGTTCTTC
CDR3 protein: CATSSRSASYNEQFF

D gene: .
V gene: TRBV6-5
J gene: TRBJ1-3
clone size: .
CDR3 DNA: TGTGCCAGCGAGGGAGCTGGAAACACCATATATTTT
CDR3 protein: CASEGAGNTIYF

D gene: .
V gene: TRBV29-1
J gene: TRBJ2-1
clone size: .
CDR3 DNA: TGCAGCGCACAACCACAGGGTAAGATTGTAAATGAGCAGTTCTTC
CDR3 protein: CSAQPQGKIVNEQFF

D gene: TRBD2
V gene: TRBV7-9
J gene: TRBJ2-3
clone size: once
CDR3 DNA: TGTGCCAGCAGCCCAAATGCGGGACTAATCCGAGATACGCAGTATTTT
CDR3 protein: CASSPNAGLIRDTQYF

D gene: .
V gene: TRBV7-9
J gene: TRBJ1-1
clone size: few
CDR3 DNA: TGTGCCAGCAGCCTAAAGGCCGGGGCTGAAGCTTTCTTT
CDR3 protein: CASSLKAGAEAFF

D gene: .
V gene: TRBV9
J gene: TRBJ2-6
clone size: .
CDR3 DNA: TGTGCCAGCAGCCCTTCTGACTCTGGGGCCAACGTCCTGACTTTC
CDR3 protein: CASSPSDSGANVLTF

D gene: .
V gene: TRBV27
J gene: TRBJ1-1
clone size: .
CDR3 DNA: TGTGCCAGCAGTTTGGCGCAGAAGAACACTGAAGCTTTCTTT
CDR3 protein: CASSLAQKNTEAFF

D gene: .
V gene: TRBV9
J gene: TRBJ2-7
clone size: .
CDR3 DNA: TGTGCCAGCAGCCCGTCCGGACAATTCTACGAGCAGTACTTC
CDR3 protein: CASSPSGQFYEQYF

D gene: .
V gene: TRBV5-1
J gene: TRBJ1-2
clone size: once
CDR3 DNA: TGCGCCAGCAGCTGTGACAGCTATGGCTACACCTTC
CDR3 protein: CASSCDSYGYTF

D gene: .
V gene: TRBV28
J gene: TRBJ1-4
clone size: .
CDR3 DNA: TGTGCCATCCAGGGAGGAACTAATGAAAAACTGTTTTTT
CDR3 protein: CAIQGGTNEKLFF

D gene: .
V gene: TRBV2
J gene: TRBJ1-4
clone size: .
CDR3 DNA: TGTGCCAGCAGTGACCCTAGGACAAGGGTCGGCGAAAAACTGTTTTTT
CDR3 protein: CASSDPRTRVGEKLFF

D gene: TRBD1
V gene: TRBV5-6
J gene: TRBJ1-4
clone size: .
CDR3 DNA: TGTGCCAGCAGCCTTCGCACCGGGACAGGGTCAACTAATGAAAAACTGTTTTTT
CDR3 protein: CASSLRTGTGSTNEKLFF

D gene: .
V gene: TRBV15
J gene: TRBJ1-3
clone size: .
CDR3 DNA: TGTGCCACCAGCAGAGACAGGGGATCCGGAAACACCATATATTTT
CDR3 protein: CATSRDRGSGNTIYF

D gene: .
V gene: TRBV24-1
J gene: TRBJ2-1
clone size: few
CDR3 DNA: TGTGCCACCAGTGATTTAGTGGGGGGCAACAATGAGCAGTTCTTC
CDR3 protein: CATSDLVGGNNEQFF